There are a few counts of the clone carrying this TCR beta chain. The germline gives CDR1 SGHVS, CDR2 FQNEAQ. The length of the CDR3 is 17 residues. Trimming took 1 base from V and 4 from J, leaving 20 bases between them. This record comes from a study of graft-versus-host responses after intestinal transplantation. Using immunoSEQ multiplex PCR, the repertoire was profiled, and TCRdb retains in-frame clones only, with some absent. The sample lists about 16,000 clones, over 80% occurring once. The chain uses TRBV7-8 and TRBJ2-7, with D tentatively TRBD1 or TRBD2 (6 bases each). The TCR was taken from a human patient who received an intestinal transplant, so some T cells may come from the graft donor. This material consisted of PBMCs, taken approximately 15 weeks after intestinal transplant. CDR3: CASSLVWGAGRPYEQYF. Here the CDR3 DNA reads TGTGCCAGCAGCTTAGTCTGGGGGGCAGGGAGGCCATACGAGCAGTACTTC.